Presented here are 10 T cell receptor beta chains from one specimen sequenced in a study of blood T cell repertoires in COVID-19. Sequencing was performed with immunoSEQ multiplex PCR; in TCRdb, only in-frame clones are kept and a portion is missing. The table shows a few hundred thousand clones, with more than 70% occurring only once. The sample consisted of peripheral blood. These receptors all stem from a man in his fifties or sixties with active or convalescent COVID-19.

V usage is TRBV18 and J usage is TRBJ1-1, with D possibly being TRBD1 (6 bases). CDR3 length equals 14 residues. Germline CDR1 KGHSH, CDR2 LQKENI. V lost 2 bases and J 6 bases, leaving 13 bases between the germline ends. The CDR3 region has the DNA TGTGCCAGCTCACCAATGACACAGGGCCCTGAAGCTTTCTTT. Translated: CASSPMTQGPEAFF. The full variable domain, with the rest looked up from reference TRBV18 and TRBJ1-1, is NAGVMQNPRHLVRRRGQEARLRCSPMKGHSHVYWYRQLPEEGLKFMVYLQKENIIDESGMPKERFSAEFPKEGPSILRIQQVVRGDSAAYFCASSPMTQGPEAFFGQGTRLTVV.

V and J are TRBV4-1 and TRBJ1-4; D uncertain. In germline, CDR1 is MGHRA, CDR2 YSYEKL. This CDR3 region has 17 residues. The V end was cut by 1 base, the J end by 0 bases, with 12 bases between. The CDR3 DNA reads TGCGCCAGCAGCCAAGGACCTGTGAGGGCAACTAATGAAAAACTGTTTTTT. Amino acids: CASSQGPVRATNEKLFF.

This chain uses TRBV10-1 with TRBJ2-5; D is unresolved. V lost 3 bases to trimming and J lost 5 bases, with 4 bases between them. The CDR3 has 11 residues. From germline, CDR1 is WNHNN and CDR2 SYGVQD (reference sequence). CDR3 in amino acids: CASSDGETQYF. The CDR3 DNA sequence: TGCGCCAGCAGTGACGGGGAGACCCAGTACTTC.

This clone was seen a single time. V and J are TRBV5-4 and TRBJ2-2; D may be TRBD2 (6 bases). Per the germline V gene, CDR1 is SGHNT and CDR2 is YYREEE (reference sequence). The length of the CDR3 is 16 residues. V was clipped by 4 bases and J by 3 bases, with 16 bases between them. The CDR3: CASSHSGGLDTGELFF. The CDR3 DNA is TGTGCCAGCAGCCATAGCGGCGGGTTAGACACCGGGGAGCTGTTTTTT.

The chain uses TRBV6-1 and TRBJ2-1; 8 bases fit TRBD2. The CDR3 contains 15 residues. Germline CDR1 reads MNHNS; CDR2 reads SASEGT. With 5 bases clipped from V and 1 base from J, the junction kept 4 bases outside the gene matches. The CDR3 coding sequence is TGTGCCAGCAGTTCTAGCGGGCCTTCCTACAATGAGCAGTTCTTC. Amino acids: CASSSSGPSYNEQFF.

The chain uses TRBV30 and TRBJ1-6; 9 bases are shared with TRBD1. Per the germline V gene, CDR1 is GTSNPN and CDR2 is SVGIG (reference sequence). Trimming removed 0 bases from V and 8 bases from J; junction bases left unmatched: 8. The CDR3 has 16 residues. The CDR3 loop is CAWSVTPGQGHSPLHF. CDR3 DNA: TGTGCCTGGAGTGTTACTCCTGGACAGGGGCATTCACCCCTCCACTTT. Combining the CDR3 with reference TRBV30 and TRBJ1-6 gives the whole variable domain SQTIHQWPATLVQPVGSPLSLECTVEGTSNPNLYWYRQAAGRGLQLLFYSVGIGQISSEVPQNLSASRPQDRQFILSSKKLLLSDSGFYLCAWSVTPGQGHSPLHFGNGTRLTVT.

V and J are TRBV2 and TRBJ1-4, with D possibly TRBD1 on 6 matching bases. Germline V gene sequence: CDR1 SNHLY, CDR2 FYNNEI. This CDR3 comprises 14 residues. V was shortened by 6 bases and J by 3 bases, with 11 bases between the two germline ends. CDR3 region: CASSQQGPNEKLFF. The CDR3 DNA is TGTGCCAGCAGCCAACAGGGACCTAATGAAAAACTGTTTTTT.

This clone has more than one count but fewer than ten. The chain uses TRBV27 and TRBJ2-5; TRBD2 aligns across 14 bases. Per the germline V gene, CDR1 is MNHEY and CDR2 is SMNVEV (reference sequence). V shed 8 bases and J 2 bases; nucleotides not matched to a gene: 4. The CDR3 extends over 15 amino acids. In nucleotides, the CDR3 is TGTGCCAGCCGCGGACTAGCGGGAGGTCAAGAGACCCAGTACTTC. It translates to CASRGLAGGQETQYF.

The chain recombines TRBV19 with TRBJ2-3; TRBD2 is a possible D gene (7 bases). CDR1 and CDR2 from the germline V gene are LNHDA and SQIVND (reference sequence). Trimming stripped 3 bases from V and 3 bases from J, with 22 bases between. The CDR3 spans 18 residues. The CDR3 sequence is CASSMGLGRGHPTDTQYF. The CDR3 region has the DNA TGTGCCAGTAGTATGGGGCTAGGGCGGGGGCACCCGACAGATACGCAGTATTTT.

A few counts support this clone. V usage is TRBV28 and J usage is TRBJ1-6, with D tentatively TRBD1 (6 bases). In germline, CDR1 is MDHEN, CDR2 SYDVKM. Trimming shortened V by 3 bases and J by 0 bases, and 12 bases separated the two germline ends. The CDR3 totals 17 residues. CDR3: CASSLGGGSSYNSPLHF. CDR3 nucleotides: TGTGCCAGCAGTTTGGGGGGCGGGAGCTCCTATAATTCACCCCTCCACTTT.